What follows are 5 T cell receptor beta chains derived from one specimen sequenced in a study of beta chain features in type 1 diabetes. What was sequenced were expressed TCRB transcripts, since all of the isolated RNA had been reverse transcribed. Sequenced by immunoSEQ multiplex PCR; TCRdb stores in-frame clones only, minus some. The table shows 310,000 or so clones, with 8% occurring only once. The specimen sequenced was central memory CD4+ T cells from blood. All receptors come from a woman aged 18-29 years in good health.

This clone was counted only a few times. The V and J genes are TRBV5-8 and TRBJ2-5, with TRBD2 identical over 11 bases. The CDR3 sequence is 18 residues long. V was pared by 0 bases and J by 5 bases, with 12 bases of the junction left unmatched. Per germline, CDR1 SGHTS and CDR2 YDEGEE. DNA for the CDR3: TGTGCCAGCAGCTTGGCTCTTTCGCTAGCGGGAGGAGCGGAGACCCAGTACTTC. Translating it yields CASSLALSLAGGAETQYF.

This clone was seen a handful of times. The rearrangement uses TRBV5-1 and TRBJ2-5; 8 bases are a match to TRBD2. The length of the CDR3 is 15 residues. With V trimmed by 0 bases and J by 2 bases, 3 bases remained unmatched. Germline V lookup: CDR1 SGHRS, CDR2 YFSETQ. The CDR3 loop reads CASSLGSSGQETQYF. The CDR3 DNA reads as TGCGCCAGCAGCTTGGGTTCTAGCGGGCAAGAGACCCAGTACTTC.

As to this clone: A read error is possible here, since a much larger clone lies one base away. This chain joins TRBV7-2 and TRBJ2-5; perhaps TRBD1 as D (7 bases). This CDR3 region has 14 residues. V dropped 5 bases and J dropped 1 base, with 11 bases sitting between them. Germline lookup yields CDR1 SGHTA and CDR2 FQGNSA. CDR3 DNA: TGTGCCAGCAGCCAGGGGGGTGGCCAAGAGACCCAGTACTTC. Translating it yields CASSQGGGQETQYF.

This rearrangement joins TRBV5-6 to TRBJ2-4; D may be TRBD2 (6 bases). There are 11 residues in the CDR3. Deletions cut 4 bases from V and 11 bases from J, with 10 bases between. Germline V lookup: CDR1 SGHDT, CDR2 YYEEEE. The CDR3 loop is CASSLGTLQYF. CDR3 nucleotide sequence: TGTGCCAGCAGCCTCGGGACTCTTCAGTACTTC.

This clone was recorded a few times. The V gene is TRBV11-2, the J gene TRBJ2-6; 10 bases agree with TRBD1. This CDR3 is 16 amino acids long. Germline V lookup: CDR1 SGHAT, CDR2 FQNNGV. Losses at the gene ends were 0 bases for V and 15 bases for J; bases not matched to a gene: 11. The CDR3 spells CASSLDSWDRGKGLTF. The CDR3 DNA reads as TGTGCCAGCAGCTTAGATTCTTGGGACAGGGGCAAGGGCCTGACTTTC.